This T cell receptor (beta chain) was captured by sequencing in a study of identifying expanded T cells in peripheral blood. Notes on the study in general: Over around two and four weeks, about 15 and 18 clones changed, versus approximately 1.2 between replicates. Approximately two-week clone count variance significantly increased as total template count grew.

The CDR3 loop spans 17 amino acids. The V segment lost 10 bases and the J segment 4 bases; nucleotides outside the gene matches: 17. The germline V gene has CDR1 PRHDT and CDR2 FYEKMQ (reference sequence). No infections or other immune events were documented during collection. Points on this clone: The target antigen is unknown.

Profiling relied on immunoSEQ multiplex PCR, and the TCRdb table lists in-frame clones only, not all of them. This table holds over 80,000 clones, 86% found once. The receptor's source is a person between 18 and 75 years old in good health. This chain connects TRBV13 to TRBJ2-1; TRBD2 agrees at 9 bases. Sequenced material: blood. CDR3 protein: CATSRGGASGSYNEQFF. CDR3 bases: TGTGCCACTTCCCGCGGGGGGGCTAGCGGGTCATACAATGAGCAGTTCTTC.